These 24 T cell receptor beta chains originate from one sample sequenced in a study of cytomegalovirus exposure and HLA in healthy donors. PCR primers comprised 60 Vbeta and 13 Jbeta primers. Generated by immunoSEQ multiplex PCR, the TCRdb table keeps only in-frame clones and is missing some. This sample carries tens of thousands of clones, roughly 80% of them seen once, and the ten largest clones take around 7.6%. Sequencing input: PBMCs. Receptors were obtained from a man aged 55 to 70 in good health and CMV-seropositive.

The chain combines TRBV7-9 with TRBJ2-1; TRBD2 aligns across 15 bases. CDR3 length equals 17 residues. Germline CDR1 is SEHNR and CDR2 is FQNEAQ (reference sequence). With 4 bases clipped from V and 9 bases from J, the junction kept 10 bases outside the gene matches. CDR3: CASSSGLAGGPRPEQFF. The DNA of the CDR3 is TGTGCCAGCAGCTCTGGACTAGCGGGGGGGCCCCGCCCTGAGCAGTTCTTC.

V is TRBV5-4 and J is TRBJ1-2; 7 bases fit TRBD1. The CDR3 contains 14 residues. The ends lost 0 bases at V and 8 bases at J; junction bases unmatched: 7. Per germline, CDR1 SGHNT and CDR2 YYREEE (reference sequence). The CDR3 is CASSLAEGAGGYTF. For the CDR3, the DNA is TGTGCCAGCAGCTTGGCCGAGGGGGCAGGAGGCTACACCTTC.

The J gene is TRBJ2-2, the V gene TRBV4-1; 12 positions match TRBD2. The CDR3 is 15 amino acids. V dropped 8 bases and J dropped 6; count of bases not matched to a gene: 7. CDR1 MGHRA and CDR2 YSYEKL come from the germline V gene. CDR3 region: CASALAGGKPGELFF. CDR3 nucleotides: TGCGCCAGCGCTCTAGCGGGGGGGAAGCCCGGGGAGCTGTTTTTT.

V gene TRBV5-4 combines with J gene TRBJ2-7; 15 positions agree with TRBD2. Per the germline V gene, CDR1 is SGHNT and CDR2 is YYREEE (reference sequence). CDR3 size: 16 residues. After removal of 4 bases from V and 0 bases from J, the junction contained 2 bases not matched to a gene. In DNA, the CDR3 is TGTGCCAGCAGCGGGACTAGCGGGAGGTACTCCTACGAGCAGTACTTC. Protein: CASSGTSGRYSYEQYF.

This chain connects TRBV12-5 to TRBJ1-1, with a tentative D call TRBD1 (6 bases). Germline-derived CDR1 and CDR2 are LGHNT and FRNRAP. The CDR3 extends over 18 amino acids. The ends were cut back, 2 bases at V and 3 bases at J, with 22 bases in the middle. CDR3 DNA sequence: TGTGCTAGTGGTTTGTCTGGGGGCCAAGGAGTTTGGGACACTGAAGCTTTCTTT. Translating it yields CASGLSGGQGVWDTEAFF. The variable domain in full, completed from reference TRBV12-5 and TRBJ1-1, reads DARVTQTPRHKVTEMGQEVTMRCQPILGHNTVFWYRQTMMQGLELLAYFRNRAPLDDSGMPKDRFSAEMPDATLATLKIQPSEPRDSAVYFCASGLSGGQGVWDTEAFFGQGTRLTVV.

The chain recombines TRBV5-6 with TRBJ1-4; maybe TRBD1 (5 bases). The V gene lost 2 bases and the J gene lost 8 bases, with 16 bases spanning the gap. Germline V gene lookup returns CDR1 SGHDT and CDR2 YYEEEE. The CDR3 consists of 15 residues. The CDR3 DNA reads as TGTGCCAGCAGCTTCCGGGGGGGAGGAGAGGAAAAACTGTTTTTT. It specifies CASSFRGGGEEKLFF.

V usage is TRBV27 and J usage is TRBJ1-5; no clear D gene. The germline CDR1 and CDR2 sequences are MNHEY and SMNVEV (reference sequence). V shed 3 bases and J shed 4 bases, with 7 bases lying between them. The CDR3 contains 13 residues. CDR3 residues: CASSFRWNQPQHF. The CDR3 region has the DNA TGTGCCAGCAGTTTCAGGTGGAATCAGCCCCAGCATTTT.

The table lists this clone with a few counts. The CDR3 loop is CASSLGRGGEALSAYEQYF. For the CDR3, the DNA is TGCGCCAGCAGCTTGGGACGCGGGGGGGAGGCCCTCTCAGCTTACGAGCAGTACTTC. The chain has TRBV5-1 and TRBJ2-7, with 9 bases matching TRBD2. This CDR3 region has 19 residues. Germline CDR1 reads SGHRS; CDR2 reads YFSETQ. Losses at the gene ends were 0 bases for V and 4 bases for J; bases not matched to a gene: 17.

This chain uses TRBV7-8 with TRBJ2-5, with D unclear. The ends were cut back, 1 base at V and 8 bases at J, with 11 bases in the middle. The CDR3 contains 13 residues. The germline gives CDR1 SGHVS, CDR2 FQNEAQ. This CDR3 is CASSLVTERTQYF. The CDR3 DNA reads TGTGCCAGCAGCTTAGTAACCGAGAGAACCCAGTACTTC.

V is TRBV11-3 and J is TRBJ2-7; the match to TRBD1 covers 8 bases. Germline CDR1 reads SGHNT; CDR2 reads YENEEA. Trimming removed 5 bases from V and 5 bases from J; junction bases left unmatched: 8. This CDR3 region has 14 residues. CDR3 nucleotide sequence: TGTGCCAGCAGCCCAAGGACAGGGCGGGACGAGCAGTACTTC. It specifies CASSPRTGRDEQYF.

This chain joins TRBV19 and TRBJ1-2, with TRBD1 identical over 7 bases. Germline loops: CDR1 LNHDA, CDR2 SQIVND (reference sequence). This CDR3 contains 14 residues. V lost 4 bases and J lost 4; bases outside the gene matches: 6. The CDR3 DNA is TGTGCCAGTAGTACGACCGGGACAGCCTATGGCTACACCTTC. This encodes CASSTTGTAYGYTF. The full variable domain, completed using reference TRBV19 and TRBJ1-2, is DGGITQSPKYLFRKEGQNVTLSCEQNLNHDAMYWYRQDPGQGLRLIYYSQIVNDFQKGDIAEGYSVSREKKESFPLTVTSAQKNPTAFYLCASSTTGTAYGYTFGSGTRLTVV.

This clone has a handful of counts. The chain joins TRBV4-3 to TRBJ1-5, with no clear D. Trimming stripped 0 bases from V and 6 bases from J, with 12 bases between. The CDR3 contains 15 residues. CDR1 is LGHNA and CDR2 is YSLEER in the germline V gene. The CDR3 sequence: CASSQDWQSVQPQHF. The CDR3, as DNA: TGCGCCAGCAGCCAAGACTGGCAGTCAGTTCAGCCCCAGCATTTT.

This chain uses TRBV5-6 with TRBJ1-5; D uncertain. The germline CDR1 and CDR2 sequences are SGHDT and YYEEEE. CDR3 length: 15 amino acids. V lost 2 bases and J lost 3, with 12 bases in between. The CDR3 bases are TGTGCCAGCAGCTTAGGCGGCCACCTCAATCAGCCCCAGCATTTT. Translated: CASSLGGHLNQPQHF.

This clone was counted a few times. The genes are TRBV19 and TRBJ1-5; no firm D call. The CDR3 length is 14 residues. The V gene's germline CDR1 is LNHDA and CDR2 SQIVND (reference sequence). V was pared by 7 bases and J by 0 bases, with 10 bases between. In DNA form, the CDR3 reads TGTGCCAGTAACGTCCAGGTTAGCAATCAGCCCCAGCATTTT. Its translation: CASNVQVSNQPQHF.

This clone turned up a few times. The chain is built from TRBV27 and TRBJ1-1, with 9 bases aligning to TRBD1. This CDR3 contains 12 residues. The germline gives CDR1 MNHEY, CDR2 SMNVEV (reference sequence). J was trimmed by 6 bases and V by 5 bases; bases with no gene match: 1. The CDR3 protein is CASSRQGAEAFF. CDR3 bases: TGTGCCAGCAGTCGACAGGGGGCTGAAGCTTTCTTT.

This clone was observed a few times. The chain recombines TRBV5-6 with TRBJ1-5; D possibly corresponds to TRBD1 (5 bases). Deletions cut 3 bases from V and 3 bases from J, with 13 bases between. The CDR3 has 15 residues. Germline-derived CDR1 and CDR2 are SGHDT and YYEEEE. CDR3 loop: CASSWGPSFNQPQHF. As DNA, the CDR3 is TGTGCCAGCAGCTGGGGCCCCAGCTTCAATCAGCCCCAGCATTTT.

A few counts support this clone. The V gene is TRBV6-1, the J gene TRBJ1-1; D call uncertain. Germline V gene lookup returns CDR1 MNHNS and CDR2 SASEGT. V was trimmed by 2 bases and J by 4 bases, leaving 8 bases between them. The CDR3 sequence is 13 residues long. CDR3 DNA sequence: TGTGCCAGCAGTGAATTGGCGGTCACTGAAGCTTTCTTT. It translates to CASSELAVTEAFF.

J is TRBJ2-2 and V is TRBV6-5; 11 nucleotides align to TRBD2. The CDR3 length is 16 residues. V gave up 0 bases and J gave up 7 bases; unmatched junction bases: 4. CDR1 and CDR2 from the germline V gene are MNHEY and SVGAGI. CDR3 DNA: TGTGCCAGCAGTTACTCGCTAGCGGGAGGTAACGGGGAGCTGTTTTTT. It encodes CASSYSLAGGNGELFF.

The chain uses TRBV2 and TRBJ1-2, with a tentative D call TRBD1 (6 bases). Germline V CDR1 and CDR2: SNHLY, FYNNEI. The CDR3 runs to 14 residues. V lost 7 bases, J lost 6 bases, and 18 bases lay in between. CDR3 nucleotides: TGTGCCAGCATCCAATACTGGGGGCAGGATGGCTACACCTTC. Its protein is CASIQYWGQDGYTF.

The genes are TRBV19 and TRBJ2-6; tentatively, D is TRBD1 (6 bases). Germline V gives CDR1 LNHDA, CDR2 SQIVND (reference sequence). The V and J ends lost 3 bases and 0 bases respectively, with 15 bases between them. The length of the CDR3 is 18 residues. Written as DNA, the CDR3 is TGTGCCAGTAGTATTCTCGGCAGGGGCAGCTCTGGGGCCAACGTCCTGACTTTC. It translates to CASSILGRGSSGANVLTF.

The V gene is TRBV28, the J gene TRBJ2-7, with 8 positions matching TRBD1. With 5 bases clipped from V and 3 bases from J, the junction kept 6 bases outside the gene matches. The CDR3 has 14 residues. Germline V lookup: CDR1 MDHEN, CDR2 SYDVKM. The CDR3: CASSNTGTGYEQYF. The DNA of the CDR3 is TGTGCCAGCAGTAATACCGGGACAGGCTACGAGCAGTACTTC.

The chain has TRBV13 and TRBJ2-3; 8 bases map to TRBD2. Looked up from germline, CDR1 is PRHDT and CDR2 is FYEKMQ (reference sequence). The CDR3 length is 12 residues. Unmatched junction bases numbered 4, after V lost 1 base and J lost 13 bases. Here the CDR3 reads CASSLVKREKYF. CDR3 sequence (DNA): TGTGCCAGCAGCTTAGTTAAGCGGGAGAAGTATTTT.

This clone was counted between two and nine times. V and J are TRBV4-1 and TRBJ2-5, with 7 bases fitting TRBD2. With 0 bases clipped from V and 2 bases from J, the junction kept 9 bases outside the gene matches. The CDR3 totals 17 residues. CDR1 MGHRA and CDR2 YSYEKL come from the germline V gene. CDR3 bases: TGCGCCAGCAGCCAAGAGAATATGGGACTAACACAAGAGACCCAGTACTTC. It yields the protein CASSQENMGLTQETQYF.

The rearrangement uses TRBV4-1 and TRBJ1-2; the D is unclear. Germline V gene lookup returns CDR1 MGHRA and CDR2 YSYEKL. V was trimmed by 1 base and J by 5 bases, leaving 14 bases between them. The length of the CDR3 is 15 residues. Written as DNA, the CDR3 is TGCGCCAGCAGCCAAGGACAAACACTAGGATATGGCTACACCTTC. Encoded protein: CASSQGQTLGYGYTF.